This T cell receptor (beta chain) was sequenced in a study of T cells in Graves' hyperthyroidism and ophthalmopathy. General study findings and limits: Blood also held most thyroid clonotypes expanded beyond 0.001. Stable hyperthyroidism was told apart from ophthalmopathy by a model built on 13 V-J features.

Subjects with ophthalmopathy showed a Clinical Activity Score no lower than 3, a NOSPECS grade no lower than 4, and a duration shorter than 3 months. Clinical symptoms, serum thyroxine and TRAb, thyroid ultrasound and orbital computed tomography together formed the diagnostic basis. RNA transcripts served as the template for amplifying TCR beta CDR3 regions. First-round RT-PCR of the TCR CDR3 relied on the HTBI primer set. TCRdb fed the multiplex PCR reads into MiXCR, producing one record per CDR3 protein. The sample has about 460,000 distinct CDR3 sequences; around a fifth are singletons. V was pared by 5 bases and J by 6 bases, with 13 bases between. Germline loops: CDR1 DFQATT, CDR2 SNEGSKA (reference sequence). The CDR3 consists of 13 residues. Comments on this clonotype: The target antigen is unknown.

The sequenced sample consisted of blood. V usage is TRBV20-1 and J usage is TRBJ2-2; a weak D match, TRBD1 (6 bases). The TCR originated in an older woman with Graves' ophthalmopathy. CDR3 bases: TGCAGTGCTCATGGACAGTCGCCCGGGGAGCTGTTTTTT. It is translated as CSAHGQSPGELFF.